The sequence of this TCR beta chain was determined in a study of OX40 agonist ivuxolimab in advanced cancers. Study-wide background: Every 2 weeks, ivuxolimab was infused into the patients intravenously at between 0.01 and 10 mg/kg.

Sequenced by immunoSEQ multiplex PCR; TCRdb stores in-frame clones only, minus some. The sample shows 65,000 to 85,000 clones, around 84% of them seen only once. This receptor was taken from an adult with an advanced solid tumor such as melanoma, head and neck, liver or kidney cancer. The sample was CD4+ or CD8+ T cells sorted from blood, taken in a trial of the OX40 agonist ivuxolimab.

CDR3 bases: TGTGCCAGTACCGAGGGGTGGTCAGGCCCTACCACAGATACGCAGTATTTT. Protein: CASTEGWSGPTTDTQYF. The chain combines TRBV19 with TRBJ2-3; possibly TRBD1 or TRBD2 for D (5 bases each). V was pared by 7 bases and J by 2 bases, with 22 bases between. This CDR3 has 17 residues. Per the germline V gene, CDR1 is LNHDA and CDR2 is SQIVND (reference sequence).